The 32 T cell receptor beta chains reported below all come from one sample, sequenced in a study of technical replicates of blood from a handful of donors. The method was immunoSEQ multiplex PCR; TCRdb's version includes in-frame clones alone and lacks a portion of them. The sample lists more than 90,000 clones; about 94% were seen once. The sample taken for sequencing was T cells isolated from PBMCs. The receptors shown here come from a human donor in good health.

This chain connects TRBV6-6 to TRBJ2-2; tentatively, D is TRBD1 (6 bases). The V end was cut by 6 bases, the J end by 2 bases, with 13 bases between. Germline V lookup: CDR1 MNHNY, CDR2 SVGAGI (reference sequence). The CDR3 length is 15 residues. The CDR3 DNA reads as TGTGCCAGCAGGGACAGACCTTCTAACACCGGGGAGCTGTTTTTT. It is translated as CASRDRPSNTGELFF.

This clone was counted a single time. The chain recombines TRBV10-1 with TRBJ2-3, with D hard to call. This CDR3 is 13 amino acids long. CDR1 and CDR2 from the germline V gene are WNHNN and SYGVQD (reference sequence). Trimming cost V 7 bases and J 4 bases, with 12 bases left between them. This CDR3 is CASNGGSADTQYF. The DNA of the CDR3 is TGCGCCAGCAACGGCGGTTCGGCAGATACGCAGTATTTT.

The chain recombines TRBV11-1 with TRBJ2-1; D is ambiguous. The ends were cut back, 5 bases at V and 0 bases at J, with 11 bases in the middle. This CDR3 comprises 15 residues. CDR1 SGHAT and CDR2 FQDESV come from the germline V gene (reference sequence). The CDR3 here is CASSPLLLSYNEQFF. In nucleotides, the CDR3 is TGTGCCAGCAGCCCACTACTCCTCTCCTACAATGAGCAGTTCTTC. The variable domain in full, completed from reference TRBV11-1 and TRBJ2-1, reads EAEVAQSPRYKITEKSQAVAFWCDPISGHATLYWYRQILGQGPELLVQFQDESVVDDSQLPKDRFSAERLKGVDSTLKIQPAELGDSAMYLCASSPLLLSYNEQFFGPGTRLTVL.

The chain employs TRBV28 and TRBJ1-2, with TRBD1 matching 8 bases. Trimming removed 4 bases from V and 5 bases from J; junction bases left unmatched: 9. The CDR3 has 15 amino acids. Germline V gene sequence: CDR1 MDHEN, CDR2 SYDVKM. The CDR3, as DNA: TGTGCCAGCAGTTCCCAGGACAGGGTAGGATATGGCTACACCTTC. Translated: CASSSQDRVGYGYTF.

The V gene is TRBV19, the J gene TRBJ2-1, with D unclear. The germline V gene encodes CDR1 LNHDA and CDR2 SQIVND (reference sequence). The CDR3 has 14 amino acids. V was shortened by 6 bases and J by 2 bases, with 11 bases between the two germline ends. The CDR3 nucleotides are TGTGCCAGTAGCGTCGACGGAGCCTACAATGAGCAGTTCTTC. Translation: CASSVDGAYNEQFF. The full variable domain, completed using reference TRBV19 and TRBJ2-1, is DGGITQSPKYLFRKEGQNVTLSCEQNLNHDAMYWYRQDPGQGLRLIYYSQIVNDFQKGDIAEGYSVSREKKESFPLTVTSAQKNPTAFYLCASSVDGAYNEQFFGPGTRLTVL.

V usage is TRBV28 and J usage is TRBJ2-7, with D perhaps matching TRBD1 (6 bases). There are 13 residues in the CDR3. In germline, CDR1 is MDHEN, CDR2 SYDVKM. V lost 4 bases and J 9 bases, leaving 16 bases between the germline ends. CDR3: CASSSEAGVAQYF. The DNA of the CDR3 is TGTGCCAGCAGTTCAGAGGCAGGGGTCGCGCAGTACTTC.

This clone was found once. The rearrangement joins TRBV5-1 to TRBJ2-2; 7 bases are shared with TRBD2. The CDR3 is made up of 14 amino acids. The V gene end was trimmed by 4 bases and the J gene end by 3 bases; junction bases not matched to a gene: 3. Germline CDR1 SGHRS, CDR2 YFSETQ. The CDR3 loop reads CASSQRDDTGELFF. The CDR3 DNA reads TGCGCCAGCAGCCAGCGGGATGACACCGGGGAGCTGTTTTTT. Full variable domain (rest looked up from reference TRBV5-1 and TRBJ2-2): KAGVTQTPRYLIKTRGQQVTLSCSPISGHRSVSWYQQTPGQGLQFLFEYFSETQRNKGNFPGRFSGRQFSNSRSEMNVSTLELGDSALYLCASSQRDDTGELFFGEGSRLTVL.

The chain recombines TRBV10-3 with TRBJ1-6; the match to TRBD1 covers 8 bases. This CDR3 has 15 residues. Trimming took 6 bases from V and 10 from J; bases not matched to a gene: 11. The V gene's germline CDR1 is ENHRY and CDR2 SYGVKD. Written as DNA, the CDR3 is TGTGCCATCAGGAGACAGGGGAATTCTGACTCACCCCTCCACTTT. Protein sequence: CAIRRQGNSDSPLHF.

CDR3 DNA sequence: TGTGCCAGCAGTCCCCCGGGACTGGGGGACACTGAAGCTTTCTTT. This sequence encodes CASSPPGLGDTEAFF. V usage is TRBV2 and J usage is TRBJ1-1; tentatively, D is TRBD1 (5 bases). CDR1 is SNHLY and CDR2 is FYNNEI in the germline V gene. The CDR3 is 15 amino acids. Trimming shortened V by 5 bases and J by 3 bases, and 16 bases separated the two germline ends. The full variable domain, completed using reference TRBV2 and TRBJ1-1, is EPEVTQTPSHQVTQMGQEVILRCVPISNHLYFYWYRQILGQKVEFLVSFYNNEISEKSEIFDDQFSVERPDGSNFTLKIRSTKLEDSAMYFCASSPPGLGDTEAFFGQGTRLTVV.

The chain uses TRBV10-2 and TRBJ1-1, with unresolved D. This CDR3 contains 13 residues. Germline V gene sequence: CDR1 WSHSY, CDR2 SAAADI. The V end was cut by 7 bases, the J end by 5 bases, with 14 bases between. Here the CDR3 reads CASTGVRATEAFF. CDR3 DNA sequence: TGCGCCAGCACGGGAGTTAGGGCGACTGAAGCTTTCTTT.

This chain's CDR3 is CASSLEGTSGSYEQYF. DNA for the CDR3: TGCGCCAGCAGTCTCGAAGGGACTAGCGGCTCCTACGAGCAGTACTTC. The gene calls are TRBV4-1 and TRBJ2-7; 11 bases align to TRBD2. The germline V gene encodes CDR1 MGHRA and CDR2 YSYEKL. J gave up 0 bases and V 6 bases, and 7 bases lay outside the gene matches. This CDR3 is 16 amino acids long.

As for this clone: The conserved closing phenylalanine or tryptophan is absent in this CDR3, likely reflecting a read error. Because the CDR3's place on the DNA is in doubt, the DNA is left out and the CDR3 is given as listed by TCRdb. This chain connects TRBV27 to TRBJ1-2; the table's TRBD1 call for D was not verified on the DNA. The CDR3 is made up of 14 amino acids, end residues included. Looked up from germline, CDR1 is MNHEY and CDR2 is SMNVEV (reference sequence). The CDR3 reads CASSPQAGVDAWTL.

The rearrangement links TRBV6-5 to TRBJ2-7; D perhaps matches TRBD1 (5 bases). The CDR3 runs 12 residues. V was pared by 5 bases and J by 0 bases, with 5 bases between. Germline V gene lookup returns CDR1 MNHEY and CDR2 SVGAGI. DNA for the CDR3: TGTGCCAGCAGTCAGGGCTCCTACGAGCAGTACTTC. Translated, it gives CASSQGSYEQYF.

The rearrangement uses TRBV27 and TRBJ2-1; the D is unclear. The germline CDR1 and CDR2 sequences are MNHEY and SMNVEV (reference sequence). The germline V and J ends were trimmed by 4 bases and 3 bases, with 13 bases remaining between them. CDR3 length: 15 amino acids. The CDR3 coding sequence is TGTGCCAGCAGTTCCTCCCTAATGAGCTACAATGAGCAGTTCTTC. Translation: CASSSSLMSYNEQFF.

The table lists this clone with a count of one. This sequence joins TRBV5-6 and TRBJ2-7; D not certain. Trimming shortened V by 4 bases and J by 2 bases, and 16 bases separated the two germline ends. Germline CDR1 and CDR2: SGHDT and YYEEEE. CDR3 size: 15 residues. The CDR3 bases are TGTGCCAGCAGCCCAACCATACTTCGCGCCTACGAGCAGTACTTC. It specifies CASSPTILRAYEQYF.

The rearrangement uses TRBV10-3 and TRBJ1-1; D is unresolved. This CDR3 has 14 amino acids. In germline, CDR1 is ENHRY, CDR2 SYGVKD. The V end was cut by 0 bases, the J end by 6 bases, with 11 bases between. In DNA form, the CDR3 reads TGTGCCATCAGTGAGTCGAGCGAATCCGCTGAAGCTTTCTTT. It specifies CAISESSESAEAFF.

In its sample, this clone was seen many times. The chain is built from TRBV5-1 and TRBJ2-7, with 10 bases identical to TRBD1. Looked up from germline, CDR1 is SGHRS and CDR2 is YFSETQ. This CDR3 has 14 residues. V dropped 3 bases and J dropped 4; count of bases not matched to a gene: 4. CDR3 protein: CASSSDRGQYEQYF. CDR3 nucleotides: TGCGCCAGCAGCTCAGACAGGGGGCAGTACGAGCAGTACTTC.

The rearrangement links TRBV6-1 to TRBJ2-5; TRBD1 matches 8 bases. V lost 1 base and J lost 4; bases outside the gene matches: 2. Germline CDR1 reads MNHNS; CDR2 reads SASEGT. The CDR3 contains 14 residues. The CDR3 sequence: CASSEGGTGETQYF. The DNA of the CDR3 is TGTGCCAGCAGTGAAGGGGGGACAGGAGAGACCCAGTACTTC.

The J gene is TRBJ1-1, the V gene TRBV5-1; possibly TRBD1 for D (5 bases). CDR3 length equals 14 residues. Between the trimmed V and J ends, which lost 1 base and 5 bases, there was a span of 12 bases. The germline V gene encodes CDR1 SGHRS and CDR2 YFSETQ. The CDR3 DNA is TGCGCCAGCAGCTTGCGTGGGGGACTTACTGAAGCTTTCTTT. It codes for CASSLRGGLTEAFF.

The chain couples TRBV5-6 to TRBJ1-1, with 9 bases that match TRBD1. The CDR3 covers 17 residues. Losses at the gene ends were 3 bases for V and 6 bases for J; bases not matched to a gene: 15. Germline V gives CDR1 SGHDT, CDR2 YYEEEE. The CDR3 bases are TGTGCCAGCAGCTCGTTTGGGACAGGGAGGTCTATACCTGAAGCTTTCTTT. It is translated as CASSSFGTGRSIPEAFF.

V gene TRBV4-1 combines with J gene TRBJ1-2; D gene unclear. The CDR3 is 16 residues long. Germline CDR1 is MGHRA and CDR2 is YSYEKL. The V end lost 0 bases, the J end lost 5 bases, and 16 bases lay between the germline ends. CDR3 sequence: CASSQDQIAGIYGYTF. The CDR3 DNA is TGCGCCAGCAGCCAAGATCAAATCGCGGGAATTTATGGCTACACCTTC.

The chain joins TRBV14 to TRBJ2-7; possible D gene TRBD1, 6 bases. The CDR3 is made up of 16 amino acids. Germline loops: CDR1 SGHDN, CDR2 FVKESK. Trimming cost V 9 bases and J 6 bases, with 27 bases left between them. CDR3 in DNA: TGTGCCAGTGCACCCGGGCGGACAGACTACCTCCCCGAGCAGTACTTC. Amino acids: CASAPGRTDYLPEQYF.

The chain uses TRBV5-4 and TRBJ1-4; D is unresolved. Germline V CDR1 and CDR2: SGHNT, YYREEE (reference sequence). The CDR3 sequence is 16 residues long. Trimming removed 0 bases at V and 0 bases at J, with 9 bases between. DNA of the CDR3: TGTGCCAGCAGCTTGGAAAGCGGGACAACTAATGAAAAACTGTTTTTT. The encoded protein is CASSLESGTTNEKLFF.

This chain connects TRBV6-4 to TRBJ1-1; D might be TRBD1 (5 bases). The CDR3 consists of 13 residues. Per the germline V gene, CDR1 is MRHNA and CDR2 is SNTAGT. V was shortened by 3 bases and J by 7 bases, with 12 bases between the two germline ends. CDR3 sequence: CASSEVWGLEAFF. The CDR3 DNA reads TGTGCCAGCAGTGAAGTATGGGGCCTTGAAGCTTTCTTT.

V is TRBV27 and J is TRBJ2-1, with 14 positions matching TRBD2. The trim removed 5 bases at V and 9 bases at J, leaving 18 bases unmatched. This CDR3 contains 19 residues. Germline values: CDR1 MNHEY, CDR2 SMNVEV (reference sequence). CDR3: CASSPSTSGRAKGRIEQFF. The CDR3 region has the DNA TGTGCCAGCAGTCCCTCGACTAGCGGGAGGGCCAAGGGTAGGATTGAGCAGTTCTTC.

The CDR3 DNA is TGTGCCAGCAGCTTCGACAGTGATCAGCCCCAGCATTTT. Its protein product is CASSFDSDQPQHF. This sequence joins TRBV7-9 and TRBJ1-5, with D possibly TRBD1 on 5 matching bases. The CDR3 length is 13 residues. Trimming took 3 bases from V and 5 from J, leaving 8 bases between them. Per germline, CDR1 SEHNR and CDR2 FQNEAQ (reference sequence). The complete variable domain, with remaining parts taken from reference TRBV7-9 and TRBJ1-5, reads DTGVSQNPRHKITKRGQNVTFRCDPISEHNRLYWYRQTLGQGPEFLTYFQNEAQLEKSRLLSDRFSAERPKGSFSTLEIQRTEQGDSAMYLCASSFDSDQPQHFGDGTRLSIL.

This sequence joins TRBV4-2 and TRBJ2-7; possibly TRBD2 for D (6 bases). V was cut by 0 bases and J by 3 bases, with 15 bases left in between. Germline V gene lookup returns CDR1 LGHNA and CDR2 YNFKEQ. This CDR3 has 16 amino acids. CDR3 bases: TGTGCCAGCAGCCAAGAGGAAGGTTGGCGGGGCTACGAGCAGTACTTC. It is translated as CASSQEEGWRGYEQYF.

This chain uses TRBV5-1 with TRBJ1-1; possible D gene TRBD1, 6 bases. The CDR3 length is 14 residues. The germline CDR1 and CDR2 sequences are SGHRS and YFSETQ. V was trimmed by 3 bases and J by 1 base, leaving 10 bases between them. The CDR3 DNA sequence: TGCGCCAGCAGCTGGACAGTCACGAACACTGAAGCTTTCTTT. It translates to CASSWTVTNTEAFF.

The chain recombines TRBV4-1 with TRBJ1-6; weak D call: TRBD1 (6 bases). The CDR3 runs 14 residues. Per the germline V gene, CDR1 is MGHRA and CDR2 is YSYEKL. V was trimmed by 1 base and J by 11 bases, leaving 12 bases between them. The CDR3: CASSQAPTGTPLHF. The CDR3 nucleotides read TGCGCCAGCAGCCAAGCTCCCACAGGGACACCCCTCCACTTT.

The gene calls are TRBV6-4 and TRBJ2-1; the D gene is possibly TRBD2 (7 bases). The CDR3 totals 16 residues. The ends were cut back, 6 bases at V and 2 bases at J, with 17 bases in the middle. CDR1 and CDR2 (germline): MRHNA, SNTAGT. The DNA for the CDR3 is TGTGCCAGCAGCTCAACGGGGGGCACGCCCTACAATGAGCAGTTCTTC. Its translation: CASSSTGGTPYNEQFF.

J is TRBJ2-2 and V is TRBV11-2; TRBD2 matches 7 bases. V trimming: 5 bases; J trimming: 8 bases; junction bases outside the gene matches: 11. CDR1 SGHAT and CDR2 FQNNGV come from the germline V gene. CDR3 length: 15 residues. The CDR3 protein is CASSPLVQGGGELFF. CDR3 bases: TGTGCCAGCAGCCCCTTAGTCCAGGGAGGGGGGGAGCTGTTTTTT.

The chain carries TRBV6-5 and TRBJ2-7, with 7 bases matching TRBD2. V shed 6 bases and J 1 base; nucleotides not matched to a gene: 6. The CDR3 extends over 14 amino acids. The V gene's germline CDR1 is MNHEY and CDR2 SVGAGI. CDR3 in amino acids: CASRPPGLSYEQYF. In DNA, the CDR3 is TGTGCCAGCAGGCCTCCGGGACTATCCTACGAGCAGTACTTC.